This TCR beta chain was recorded in a study of T cell changes during pregnancy in multiple sclerosis. The CDR3 loop spans 15 amino acids. Germline-derived CDR1 and CDR2 are KGHSH and LQKENI. The trim removed 3 bases at V and 5 bases at J, leaving 7 bases unmatched. Produced via immunoSEQ multiplex PCR; TCRdb's table is partial and in-frame only. The sample lists roughly 30,000 clones, under 90% occurring once. The specimen comprised CD4+ T cells from peripheral blood mononuclear cells, sampled in the first trimester of pregnancy. This receptor was identified in a female donor in good health, enrolled as a control in a pregnancy study. The J gene is TRBJ2-7, the V gene TRBV18, with 10 bases that match TRBD2. Here the CDR3 DNA reads TGTGCCAGCTCACCGATGGCTAGCGGGAGCCACGAGCAGTACTTC. This translates into CASSPMASGSHEQYF.